Included here is one T cell receptor beta chain sequence, with context. The antigen is undetermined. The data derive from a study of beta chain features in type 1 diabetes. The CDR3 is 13 amino acids. CDR1 and CDR2 from the germline V gene are MNHEY and SVGAGI. Expressed TCRB transcripts were sequenced after all isolated RNA was converted to cDNA. Data came from immunoSEQ multiplex PCR; TCRdb stores just in-frame clones and leaves some out. This sample yields hundreds of thousands of clones, of which 9.5% to 12% are seen a single time; about 0.042% belongs to the top ten. Study-wide results and limits: Patients and controls would share equally any PCR tilt toward shorter templates. Type 1 diabetes patients had TCRB CDR3s that were shorter (moderately but significantly so) in all four CD4+ subsets.

The receptor comes from a woman younger than 30 in good health. The rearrangement joins TRBV6-5 to TRBJ1-5; D remains ambiguous. The sequenced sample was naive CD4+ T cells from blood. Here the CDR3 reads CASGRSGNQPQHF. The CDR3 nucleotides are TGTGCAAGCGGACGTTCGGGCAATCAGCCCCAGCATTTT.